Listed here are 14 T cell receptor beta chains from one sample, sequenced in a study of cytomegalovirus exposure and HLA in healthy donors. A multiplex PCR was run with 60 Vbeta primers and 13 Jbeta primers. The protocol was immunoSEQ multiplex PCR, while the TCRdb copy is restricted to in-frame clones and leaves out a portion. Here the sample spans approximately 180,000 clones, 70% to 75% being singletons. Material for sequencing was PBMCs. The receptors originated from a male donor in good health and CMV-seronegative.

The CDR3 sequence: CASSQSRTGSYGYTF. CDR3 DNA: TGTGCCAGCAGTCAGAGCCGGACAGGGAGCTATGGCTACACCTTC. The chain uses TRBV6-1 and TRBJ1-2; 8 bases agree with TRBD1. In germline, CDR1 is MNHNS, CDR2 SASEGT. The CDR3 contains 15 residues. Losses at the gene ends were 5 bases for V and 4 bases for J; bases not matched to a gene: 9.

The DNA for the CDR3 is TGTGCCAGCAGCCAAAACAGCGGGAGCACAGATACGCAGTATTTT. Protein product: CASSQNSGSTDTQYF. This chain links TRBV5-4 with TRBJ2-3; the D gene is possibly TRBD2 (6 bases). The germline V gene encodes CDR1 SGHNT and CDR2 YYREEE (reference sequence). The length of the CDR3 is 15 residues. The ends were cut back, 4 bases at V and 0 bases at J, with 12 bases in the middle. The entire variable domain, with the rest obtained from reference TRBV5-4 and TRBJ2-3, is as follows: ETGVTQSPTHLIKTRGQQVTLRCSSQSGHNTVSWYQQALGQGPQFIFQYYREEENGRGNFPPRFSGLQFPNYSSELNVNALELDDSALYLCASSQNSGSTDTQYFGPGTRLTVL.

V is TRBV10-3 and J is TRBJ1-5, with D perhaps TRBD1 (6 bases). Germline values: CDR1 ENHRY, CDR2 SYGVKD. This CDR3 has 17 amino acids. Trimming pared 0 bases from V and 2 bases from J, leaving 14 bases between. The CDR3 bases are TGTGCCATCAGTGAGTCGTTAAGCAGGGGTGGCAATCAGCCCCAGCATTTT. Protein product: CAISESLSRGGNQPQHF.

The chain has TRBV5-1 and TRBJ1-1; D unclear. The germline CDR1 and CDR2 sequences are SGHRS and YFSETQ. The V end lost 4 bases, the J end lost 1 base, and 11 bases lay between the germline ends. The CDR3 is made up of 14 amino acids. CDR3 residues: CASSNRRGNTEAFF. CDR3 sequence (DNA): TGCGCCAGCAGCAACCGCCGGGGGAACACTGAAGCTTTCTTT.

This chain joins TRBV9 and TRBJ1-2; no definite D call. Between the trimmed V and J ends, which lost 0 bases and 6 bases, there was a span of 15 bases. The CDR3 totals 15 residues. Germline assignment: CDR1 SGDLS and CDR2 YYNGEE. CDR3 amino acids: CASSVDPRSRDGYTF. CDR3 DNA sequence: TGTGCCAGCAGCGTAGACCCCAGGTCTCGAGATGGCTACACCTTC.

This sequence joins TRBV29-1 and TRBJ1-3; 7 bases line up with TRBD1. Germline V CDR1 and CDR2: SQVTM, ANQGSEA. CDR3 length: 15 residues. V was pared by 7 bases and J by 1 base, with 10 bases of the junction left unmatched. CDR3 in amino acids: CSATTGTLSGNTIYF. The CDR3 DNA is TGCAGCGCCACGACAGGGACTTTATCTGGAAACACCATATATTTT. The full variable domain, completed using reference TRBV29-1 and TRBJ1-3, is SAVISQKPSRDICQRGTSLTIQCQVDSQVTMMFWYRQQPGQSLTLIATANQGSEATYESGFVIDKFPISRPNLTFSTLTVSNMSPEDSSIYLCSATTGTLSGNTIYFGEGSWLTVV.

The V and J genes are TRBV5-8 and TRBJ1-5; D is perhaps TRBD1 (5 bases). V was shortened by 4 bases and J by 0 bases, with 11 bases between the two germline ends. Germline V CDR1 and CDR2: SGHTS, YDEGEE. The CDR3 runs 15 residues. The CDR3 nucleotides are TGTGCCAGCAGCCCGGGACTGATTAGCAATCAGCCCCAGCATTTT. This sequence encodes CASSPGLISNQPQHF.

The chain recombines TRBV12-5 with TRBJ2-7; tentatively, D is TRBD1 (6 bases). This CDR3 comprises 16 residues. The ends were cut back, 1 base at V and 2 bases at J, with 15 bases in the middle. Germline-derived CDR1 and CDR2 are LGHNT and FRNRAP. The CDR3 loop is CASGLASGTNTYEQYF. The CDR3 coding sequence is TGTGCTAGTGGTTTGGCATCCGGGACAAATACCTACGAGCAGTACTTC.

This clone was detected a few times. The chain employs TRBV7-6 and TRBJ2-7, with D possibly TRBD2 on 5 matching bases. V gave up 5 bases and J gave up 4 bases, with 12 bases separating them. Germline V gene lookup returns CDR1 SGHVS and CDR2 FNYEAQ. The CDR3 extends over 13 amino acids. The CDR3 sequence: CASSLGEGYEQYF. In DNA form, the CDR3 reads TGTGCCAGCAGCCTCGGTGAGGGTTACGAGCAGTACTTC.

The V and J genes are TRBV11-3 and TRBJ2-3; possible D gene TRBD2, 6 bases. The length of the CDR3 is 13 residues. Trimming removed 8 bases from V and 6 bases from J, with 15 bases in between. Germline CDR1 is SGHNT and CDR2 is YENEEA. CDR3 in amino acids: CASSGLSQDTQYF. CDR3 DNA: TGTGCCAGCTCGGGACTCTCGCAGGATACGCAGTATTTT.

The chain uses TRBV10-3 and TRBJ2-5; D is undetermined. The CDR3 has 14 amino acids. V lost 0 bases and J lost 2, with 7 bases in between. Germline V gene sequence: CDR1 ENHRY, CDR2 SYGVKD. The CDR3 sequence: CAISESARQETQYF. The DNA for the CDR3 is TGTGCCATCAGTGAGTCTGCTAGACAAGAGACCCAGTACTTC.

The rearrangement links TRBV30 to TRBJ1-5; D gene ambiguous. Trimming shortened V by 0 bases and J by 9 bases, and 15 bases separated the two germline ends. CDR3 size: 14 residues. CDR1 and CDR2 from the germline V gene are GTSNPN and SVGIG (reference sequence). The DNA for the CDR3 is TGTGCCTGGAGTGTACCCGCCCAGTTTTGGCCCCAGCATTTT. It codes for CAWSVPAQFWPQHF.

The CDR3 coding sequence is TGCGCCAGCAGCCGGGCGATACAGAGAACTAACTATGGCTACACCTTC. Translated: CASSRAIQRTNYGYTF. This chain links TRBV4-1 with TRBJ1-2; D uncertain. Per germline, CDR1 MGHRA and CDR2 YSYEKL. The CDR3 runs to 16 residues. Trimming pared 4 bases from V and 0 bases from J, leaving 15 bases between.

CDR3 sequence: CASTLDRGQQPQHF. In nucleotides, the CDR3 is TGTGCCAGCACCCTGGACAGGGGACAGCAGCCCCAGCATTTT. V is TRBV7-2 and J is TRBJ1-5, with 9 nucleotides matching TRBD1. V trimming: 7 bases; J trimming: 7 bases; junction bases outside the gene matches: 8. Germline V lookup: CDR1 SGHTA, CDR2 FQGNSA. The CDR3 totals 14 residues.